Each of the 20 T cell receptor beta chains below was sequenced from the same sample in a study of cytomegalovirus exposure and HLA in healthy donors. Primers for the PCR totalled 60 Vbeta and 13 Jbeta. Measured with immunoSEQ multiplex PCR; TCRdb has only the in-frame clones, and not every one. The table shows 150,000 to 200,000 clones, with less than 85% occurring only once. The sequenced sample was PBMCs. Source of these receptors: a man in his forties in good health and CMV-seronegative.

This chain joins TRBV7-3 and TRBJ1-5; D remains unclear. In germline, CDR1 is SGHTA, CDR2 FQGTGA. This CDR3 spans 13 amino acids. The germline V and J ends were trimmed by 2 bases and 2 bases, with 4 bases remaining between them. Written as DNA, the CDR3 is TGTGCCAGCAGCTTAGGCCGCAATCAGCCCCAGCATTTT. Its translation: CASSLGRNQPQHF.

This chain connects TRBV14 to TRBJ2-7; 7 bases fit TRBD1. V gave up 1 base and J gave up 0 bases; unmatched junction bases: 3. CDR1 is SGHDN and CDR2 is FVKESK in the germline V gene. The CDR3 length is 15 residues. DNA for the CDR3: TGTGCCAGCAGCCAAGGCAGGGGGATCTCCTACGAGCAGTACTTC. This encodes CASSQGRGISYEQYF.

The gene calls are TRBV6-6 and TRBJ2-7; 7 bases map to TRBD1. Germline-derived CDR1 and CDR2 are MNHNY and SVGAGI (reference sequence). The CDR3 sequence is 13 residues long. V trimming: 7 bases; J trimming: 2 bases; junction bases outside the gene matches: 5. The DNA for the CDR3 is TGTGCCAGCACAGGGGACAGCACCTACGAGCAGTACTTC. Amino acids: CASTGDSTYEQYF.

V and J are TRBV12-5 and TRBJ1-5; D gene unclear. The CDR3 runs to 12 residues. The V and J ends lost 5 bases and 7 bases respectively, with 9 bases between them. CDR1 and CDR2 from the germline V gene are LGHNT and FRNRAP. CDR3 sequence reads: CASGLPPQPQHF. The DNA of the CDR3 is TGTGCTAGTGGTCTCCCTCCCCAGCCCCAGCATTTT.

This chain connects TRBV5-1 to TRBJ2-3, with TRBD1 as a possible D gene (5 bases). This CDR3 is 17 amino acids long. Germline V gene lookup returns CDR1 SGHRS and CDR2 YFSETQ. Trimming stripped 0 bases from V and 4 bases from J, with 18 bases between. CDR3 DNA: TGCGCCAGCAGCTTGGTATCTGGGGCGCGTGGAGCAGATACGCAGTATTTT. Protein sequence: CASSLVSGARGADTQYF.

V and J are TRBV19 and TRBJ1-2; no firm D call. Per germline, CDR1 LNHDA and CDR2 SQIVND (reference sequence). Trimming left V 2 bases short and J 8 bases short, with 9 bases between. There are 12 residues in the CDR3. CDR3 nucleotide sequence: TGTGCCAGTAGTATAAATGGAGGCGGCTACACCTTC. Protein: CASSINGGGYTF.

This rearrangement joins TRBV5-8 to TRBJ2-5; perhaps TRBD1 as D (5 bases). The CDR3 sequence is 13 residues long. The germline V gene has CDR1 SGHTS and CDR2 YDEGEE. V gave up 4 bases and J gave up 0 bases, with 7 bases separating them. CDR3 region: CASSLDNQETQYF. The CDR3 coding sequence is TGTGCCAGCAGCCTGGACAACCAAGAGACCCAGTACTTC.

This rearrangement joins TRBV5-1 to TRBJ2-7; TRBD1 matches 8 bases. J gave up 7 bases and V 4 bases, and 10 bases lay outside the gene matches. This CDR3 comprises 14 residues. In germline, CDR1 is SGHRS, CDR2 YFSETQ. CDR3 coding DNA: TGCGCCAGCAGCCCGAGGACAGGGTGGAGAGAGCAGTACTTC. It is translated as CASSPRTGWREQYF.

The chain links TRBV9 to TRBJ2-1; TRBD1 might be the D (5 bases). The CDR3 is made up of 15 amino acids. The V end was cut by 6 bases, the J end by 0 bases, with 13 bases between. Germline CDR1 reads SGDLS; CDR2 reads YYNGEE. This CDR3 reads CASTRTPSSYNEQFF. CDR3 nucleotides: TGTGCCAGCACCCGGACACCTAGCTCCTACAATGAGCAGTTCTTC.

The gene calls are TRBV5-1 and TRBJ1-1, with 10 nucleotides matching TRBD1. V lost 0 bases, J lost 4 bases, and 6 bases stayed unmatched. The germline V gene has CDR1 SGHRS and CDR2 YFSETQ. The CDR3 extends over 16 amino acids. The CDR3 DNA reads as TGCGCCAGCAGCTTGGCCCGGACAGGGGGTAGCACTGAAGCTTTCTTT. Translation: CASSLARTGGSTEAFF.

The V and J genes are TRBV20-1 and TRBJ1-2; D may be TRBD1 (5 bases). This CDR3 comprises 11 residues. The V and J ends lost 2 bases and 6 bases respectively, with 7 bases between them. Germline CDR1 and CDR2: DFQATT and SNEGSKA (reference sequence). The CDR3: CSARIRDGYTF. The CDR3 nucleotides are TGCAGTGCTAGAATCAGGGATGGCTACACCTTC.

The chain recombines TRBV7-2 with TRBJ1-2; D gene ambiguous. The CDR3 totals 14 residues. Germline values: CDR1 SGHTA, CDR2 FQGNSA. The germline V and J ends were trimmed by 4 bases and 4 bases, with 13 bases remaining between them. The CDR3 is CASSSGLPVYGYTF. The CDR3 DNA follows: TGTGCCAGCAGCTCAGGACTTCCCGTCTATGGCTACACCTTC.

CDR3 DNA sequence: TGTGCCAGCTCAATGGACAAAGCCTACAATGAGCAGTTCTTC. Protein sequence: CASSMDKAYNEQFF. The V and J genes are TRBV18 and TRBJ2-1; a weak D match, TRBD1 (5 bases). This CDR3 is 14 amino acids long. The germline gives CDR1 KGHSH, CDR2 LQKENI. Trimming shortened V by 5 bases and J by 2 bases, and 10 bases separated the two germline ends. Based on the CDR3 plus reference TRBV18 and TRBJ2-1, the full variable domain is NAGVMQNPRHLVRRRGQEARLRCSPMKGHSHVYWYRQLPEEGLKFMVYLQKENIIDESGMPKERFSAEFPKEGPSILRIQQVVRGDSAAYFCASSMDKAYNEQFFGPGTRLTVL.

The chain joins TRBV4-3 to TRBJ1-5, with D hard to call. The ends were cut back, 1 base at V and 8 bases at J, with 12 bases in the middle. This CDR3 has 14 amino acids. Germline V lookup: CDR1 LGHNA, CDR2 YSLEER. CDR3 nucleotides: TGCGCCAGCAGCCAAGGAGTCATTCCGGAGCCCCAGCATTTT. Translated, it gives CASSQGVIPEPQHF.

This sequence joins TRBV6-1 and TRBJ2-3; 9 nucleotides align to TRBD2. CDR1 MNHNS and CDR2 SASEGT come from the germline V gene. The CDR3 covers 17 residues. V dropped 3 bases and J dropped 1; count of bases not matched to a gene: 8. The CDR3 region is CASSEGTSGSRTDTQYF. In DNA form, the CDR3 reads TGTGCCAGCAGTGAGGGAACTAGCGGGTCTCGCACAGATACGCAGTATTTT.

The sample holds a few counts of this clone. The rearrangement joins TRBV18 to TRBJ2-6; TRBD2 might be the D (6 bases). The germline V gene encodes CDR1 KGHSH and CDR2 LQKENI. Deletions cut 4 bases from V and 0 bases from J, with 10 bases between. This CDR3 comprises 16 residues. CDR3 loop: CASSRSGSSGANVLTF. For the CDR3, the DNA is TGTGCCAGCTCACGTAGCGGAAGCTCTGGGGCCAACGTCCTGACTTTC.

The chain has TRBV10-2 and TRBJ2-1; TRBD2 aligns across 9 bases. The V gene's germline CDR1 is WSHSY and CDR2 SAAADI. With V trimmed by 6 bases and J by 6 bases, 9 bases remained unmatched. The CDR3 is 15 residues long. CDR3 protein: CASRVAGGPGNEQFF. The DNA for the CDR3 is TGCGCCAGCAGAGTTGCGGGGGGGCCTGGCAATGAGCAGTTCTTC.

The V and J genes are TRBV30 and TRBJ2-7; D gene uncertain. Germline CDR1 and CDR2: GTSNPN and SVGIG (reference sequence). V shed 1 base and J shed 2 bases, with 12 bases lying between them. The CDR3 contains 14 residues. Here the CDR3 DNA reads TGTGCCTGGAGTGACTCTAGTGGAGCCTACGAGCAGTACTTC. Encoded protein: CAWSDSSGAYEQYF.

V usage is TRBV6-1 and J usage is TRBJ2-7; D is perhaps TRBD1 (6 bases). Germline CDR1 MNHNS, CDR2 SASEGT. V gave up 2 bases and J gave up 3 bases, with 8 bases separating them. The CDR3 sequence is 13 residues long. The DNA of the CDR3 is TGTGCCAGCAGTGAAACAGGGTTCTACGAGCAGTACTTC. Translating it yields CASSETGFYEQYF.

The chain links TRBV7-2 to TRBJ2-7; weak D call: TRBD1 (5 bases). V was shortened by 2 bases and J by 2 bases, with 7 bases between the two germline ends. The CDR3 totals 13 residues. Germline V gene sequence: CDR1 SGHTA, CDR2 FQGNSA. The CDR3 here is CASSLQGPYEQYF. CDR3 nucleotides: TGTGCCAGCAGCTTACAGGGCCCCTACGAGCAGTACTTC.